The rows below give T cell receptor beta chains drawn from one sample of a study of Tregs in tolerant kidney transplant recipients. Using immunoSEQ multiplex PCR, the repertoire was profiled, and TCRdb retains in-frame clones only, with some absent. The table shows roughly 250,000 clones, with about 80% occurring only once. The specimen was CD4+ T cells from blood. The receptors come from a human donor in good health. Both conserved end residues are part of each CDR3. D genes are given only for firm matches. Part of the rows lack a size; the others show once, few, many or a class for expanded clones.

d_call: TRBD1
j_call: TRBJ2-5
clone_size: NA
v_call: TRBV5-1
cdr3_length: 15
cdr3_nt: TGCGCCAGCAGAACGACAGGGACATTTCAAGAGACCCAGTACTTC
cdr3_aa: CASRTTGTFQETQYF

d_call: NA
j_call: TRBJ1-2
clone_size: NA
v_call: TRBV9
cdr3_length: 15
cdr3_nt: TGTGCCAGCAGCGTAGACCTCGGGGCTAACTATGGCTACACCTTC
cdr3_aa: CASSVDLGANYGYTF

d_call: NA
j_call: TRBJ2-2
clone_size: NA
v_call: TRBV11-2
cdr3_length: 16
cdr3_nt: TGTGCCAGCAGCATCCAGGGGGGAGGGCCTGTTGGGGAGCTGTTTTTT
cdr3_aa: CASSIQGGGPVGELFF

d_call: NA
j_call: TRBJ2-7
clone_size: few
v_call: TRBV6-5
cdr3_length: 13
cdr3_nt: TGTGCCAGCATCGGTCTGAACACCTACGAGCAGTACTTC
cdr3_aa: CASIGLNTYEQYF

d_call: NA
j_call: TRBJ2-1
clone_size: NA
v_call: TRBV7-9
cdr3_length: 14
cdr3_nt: TGTGCCAGCAGCTTATGGGCCAGGGACAATGAGCAGTTCTTC
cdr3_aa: CASSLWARDNEQFF

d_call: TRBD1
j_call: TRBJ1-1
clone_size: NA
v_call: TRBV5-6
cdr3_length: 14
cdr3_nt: TGTGCCAGCAGCTTGAGGGACAGGGTACCTGAAGCTTTCTTT
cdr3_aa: CASSLRDRVPEAFF

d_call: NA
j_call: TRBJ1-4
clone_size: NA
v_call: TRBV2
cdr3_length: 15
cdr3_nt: TGTGCCAGCAAGCGGGGGCGACCAACTAATGAAAAACTGTTTTTT
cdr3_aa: CASKRGRPTNEKLFF

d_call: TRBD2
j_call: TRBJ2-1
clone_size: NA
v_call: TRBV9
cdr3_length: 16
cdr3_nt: TGTGCCAGCAGCCTTATAGCGGGGAGCTCCTACAATGAGCAGTTCTTC
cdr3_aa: CASSLIAGSSYNEQFF

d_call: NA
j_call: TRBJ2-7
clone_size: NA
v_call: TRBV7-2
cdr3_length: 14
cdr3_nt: TGTGCCAGCAGCTTAGCAGCAGGGAGGTACGAGCAGTACTTC
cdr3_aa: CASSLAAGRYEQYF

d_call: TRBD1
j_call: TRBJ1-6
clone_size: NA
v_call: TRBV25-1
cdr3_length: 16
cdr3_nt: TGTGCCAGCAGTCGCAGGGGGCAAAGGTATAATTCACCCCTCCACTTT
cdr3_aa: CASSRRGQRYNSPLHF

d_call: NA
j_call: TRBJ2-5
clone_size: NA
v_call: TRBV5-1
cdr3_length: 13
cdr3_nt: TGCGCCAGCAGGGAGACGGCTCAAGAGACCCAGTACTTC
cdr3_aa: CASRETAQETQYF

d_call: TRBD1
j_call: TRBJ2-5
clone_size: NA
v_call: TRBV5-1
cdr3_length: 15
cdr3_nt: TGCGCCAGCAGCTTGGGGTCAGGGGGCCGGGAGACCCAGTACTTC
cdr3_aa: CASSLGSGGRETQYF

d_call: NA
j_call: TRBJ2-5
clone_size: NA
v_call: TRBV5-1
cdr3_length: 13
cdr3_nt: TGCGCCAGCAGCTTGCCGGGCGAAGAGACCCAGTACTTC
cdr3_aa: CASSLPGEETQYF

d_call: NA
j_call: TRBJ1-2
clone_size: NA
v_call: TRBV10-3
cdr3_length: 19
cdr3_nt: TGTGCCATCAGTGAGTACCAGGCAAGAGACATAGGCGATGGCCATGGCTACACCTTC
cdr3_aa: CAISEYQARDIGDGHGYTF

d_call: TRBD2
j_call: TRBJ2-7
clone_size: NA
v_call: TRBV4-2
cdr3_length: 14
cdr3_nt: TGTGCCAGCACCCGAGGACGGGCGGGAGTCGAGCAGTACTTC
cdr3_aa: CASTRGRAGVEQYF

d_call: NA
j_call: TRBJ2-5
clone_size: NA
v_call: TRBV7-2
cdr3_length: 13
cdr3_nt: TGTGCCAGCAGCTTATGGGTTGGAGAGACCCAGTACTTC
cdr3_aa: CASSLWVGETQYF

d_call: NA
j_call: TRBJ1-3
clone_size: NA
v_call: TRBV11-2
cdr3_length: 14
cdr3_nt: TGTGCCAGCAGCCCCCAAAGGTCTGGAAACACCATATATTTT
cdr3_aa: CASSPQRSGNTIYF

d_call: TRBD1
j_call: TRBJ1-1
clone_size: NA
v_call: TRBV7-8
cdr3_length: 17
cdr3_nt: TGTGCCAGCAGCCCCAGACAGGGGGGTACGTTTAGGTCTGAAGCTTTCTTT
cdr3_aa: CASSPRQGGTFRSEAFF

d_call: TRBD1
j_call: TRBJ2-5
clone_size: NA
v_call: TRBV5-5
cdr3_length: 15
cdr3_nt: TGTGCCAGCAGTCCCAACAGGGGAGCCCAAGAGACCCAGTACTTC
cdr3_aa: CASSPNRGAQETQYF

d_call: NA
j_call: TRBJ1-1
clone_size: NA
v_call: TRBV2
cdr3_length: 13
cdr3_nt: TGTGCCGGCCGGGGGGTTGCGAACACTGAAGCTTTCTTT
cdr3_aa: CAGRGVANTEAFF

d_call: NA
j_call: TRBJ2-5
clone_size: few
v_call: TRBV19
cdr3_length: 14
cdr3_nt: TGTGCCAGTAGTATCGGGACGGTACAAGAGACCCAGTACTTC
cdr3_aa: CASSIGTVQETQYF

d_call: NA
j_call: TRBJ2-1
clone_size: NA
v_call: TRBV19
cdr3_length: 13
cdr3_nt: TGTGCCAGTAGTATTCGCTCCTACAATGAGCAGTTCTTC
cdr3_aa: CASSIRSYNEQFF

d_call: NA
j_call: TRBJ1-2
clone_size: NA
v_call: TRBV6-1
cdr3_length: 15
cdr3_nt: TGTGCCAGCAGTGGCGACAGCCTACCTAACTATGGCTACACCTTC
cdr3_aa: CASSGDSLPNYGYTF

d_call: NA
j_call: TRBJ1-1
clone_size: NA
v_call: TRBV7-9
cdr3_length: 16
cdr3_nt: TGTGCCAGCAGCTTAGGCTTCCCATCGATGAACACTGAAGCTTTCTTT
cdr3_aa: CASSLGFPSMNTEAFF

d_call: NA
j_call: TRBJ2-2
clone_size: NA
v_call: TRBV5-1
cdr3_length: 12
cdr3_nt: TGCGCCAGCAGCTTAAACACCGGGGAGCTGTTTTTT
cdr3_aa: CASSLNTGELFF

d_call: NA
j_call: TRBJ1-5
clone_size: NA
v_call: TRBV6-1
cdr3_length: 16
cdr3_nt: TGTGCCAGCAGTGCCCTGGAAGGGTGGGCGAATCAGCCCCAGCATTTT
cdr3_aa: CASSALEGWANQPQHF

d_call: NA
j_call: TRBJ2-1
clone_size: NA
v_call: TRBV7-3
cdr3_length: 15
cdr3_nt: TGTGCCAGCAGCTTACTCGGGGGATCCAGGGATGAGCAGTTCTTC
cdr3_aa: CASSLLGGSRDEQFF

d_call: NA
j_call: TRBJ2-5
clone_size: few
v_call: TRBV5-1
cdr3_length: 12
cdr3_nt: TGCGCCAGCAGCTTGGCCATGGAGACCCAGTACTTC
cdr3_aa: CASSLAMETQYF

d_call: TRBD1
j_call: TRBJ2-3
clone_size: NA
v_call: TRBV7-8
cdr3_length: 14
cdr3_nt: TGTGCCAGCCGTAGGGACAGGGGGCACGATACGCAGTATTTT
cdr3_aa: CASRRDRGHDTQYF

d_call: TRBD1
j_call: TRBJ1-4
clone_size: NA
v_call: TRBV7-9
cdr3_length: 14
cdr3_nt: TGTGCCAGCAGCCCGGACAGGGTCAAGGAAAAACTGTTTTTT
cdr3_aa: CASSPDRVKEKLFF

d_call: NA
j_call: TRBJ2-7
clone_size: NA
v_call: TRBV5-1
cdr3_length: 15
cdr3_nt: TGCGCCAGCAGCTTGGAGGAAGCGTACTCCTACGAGCAGTACTTC
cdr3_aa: CASSLEEAYSYEQYF

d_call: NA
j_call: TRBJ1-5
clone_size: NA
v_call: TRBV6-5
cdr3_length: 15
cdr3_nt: TGTGCCAGCAGGAGTGACAGCGCCCTTTCTCAGCCCCAGCATTTT
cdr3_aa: CASRSDSALSQPQHF

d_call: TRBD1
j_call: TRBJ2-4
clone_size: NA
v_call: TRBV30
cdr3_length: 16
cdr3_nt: TGTGCCTGGAAGGGACAGGGCCTTCTAGCCAAAAACATTCAGTACTTC
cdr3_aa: CAWKGQGLLAKNIQYF

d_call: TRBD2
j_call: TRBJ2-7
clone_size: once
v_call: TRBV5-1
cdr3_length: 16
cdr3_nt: TGCGCCAGCAGCTTCGGGCTAGCGGGGGGCTCCTACGAGCAGTACTTC
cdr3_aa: CASSFGLAGGSYEQYF

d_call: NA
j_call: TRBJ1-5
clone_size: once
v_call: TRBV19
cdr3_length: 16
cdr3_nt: TGTGCCAGTAGTTCGTACCGGGACATCTCCAATCAGCCCCAGCATTTT
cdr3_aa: CASSSYRDISNQPQHF

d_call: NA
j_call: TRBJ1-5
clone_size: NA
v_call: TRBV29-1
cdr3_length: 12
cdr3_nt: TGCAGCGCAGGGACCGGTAATCAGCCCCAGCATTTT
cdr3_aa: CSAGTGNQPQHF

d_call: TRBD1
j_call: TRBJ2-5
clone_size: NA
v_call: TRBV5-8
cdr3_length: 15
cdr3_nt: TGTGCCAGCGGGCCGGGACAGGGGCGGCAAGAGACCCAGTACTTC
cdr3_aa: CASGPGQGRQETQYF

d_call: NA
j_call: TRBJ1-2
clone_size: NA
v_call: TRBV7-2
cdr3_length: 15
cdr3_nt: TGTGCCAGCAGCTTTATCGTGGGCCAGGGGTATGGCTACACCTTC
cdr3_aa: CASSFIVGQGYGYTF

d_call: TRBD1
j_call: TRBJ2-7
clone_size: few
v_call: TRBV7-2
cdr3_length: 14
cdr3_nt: TGTGCCAGCAGCCCGACAGGGTATACCTACGAGCAGTACTTC
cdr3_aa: CASSPTGYTYEQYF

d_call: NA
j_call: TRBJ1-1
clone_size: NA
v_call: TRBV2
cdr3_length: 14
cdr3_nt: TGTGCCAGCGGCTCGAACGTCCGGGACACTGAAGCTTTCTTT
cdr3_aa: CASGSNVRDTEAFF

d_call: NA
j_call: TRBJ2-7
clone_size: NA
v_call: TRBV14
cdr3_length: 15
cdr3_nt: TGTGCCAGCAGCCAAGGGCTAAGAAGCACCAACGAGCAGTACTTC
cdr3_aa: CASSQGLRSTNEQYF

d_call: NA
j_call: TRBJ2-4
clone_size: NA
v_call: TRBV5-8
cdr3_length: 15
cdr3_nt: TGTGCCAGCAGCTTGGAAGGGGCTCGGGCGAACATTCAGTACTTC
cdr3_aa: CASSLEGARANIQYF

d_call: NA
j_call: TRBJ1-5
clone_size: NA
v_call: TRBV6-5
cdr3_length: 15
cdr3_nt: TGTGCCAGCAGTTACAAAGGTTATAGCAATCAGCCCCAGCATTTT
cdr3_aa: CASSYKGYSNQPQHF

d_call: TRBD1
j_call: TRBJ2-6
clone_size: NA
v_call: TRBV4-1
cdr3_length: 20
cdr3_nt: TGCGCCAGCAGCCTTGATGGTCGGGACAGGCTAAGCTCTGGGGCCAACGTCCTGACTTTC
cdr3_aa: CASSLDGRDRLSSGANVLTF

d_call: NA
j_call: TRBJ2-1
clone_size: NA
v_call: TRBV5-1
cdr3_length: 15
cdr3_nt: TGCGCCAGCAGCCCGGTTGTTGGAGGTGTAAATGAGCAGTTCTTC
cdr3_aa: CASSPVVGGVNEQFF